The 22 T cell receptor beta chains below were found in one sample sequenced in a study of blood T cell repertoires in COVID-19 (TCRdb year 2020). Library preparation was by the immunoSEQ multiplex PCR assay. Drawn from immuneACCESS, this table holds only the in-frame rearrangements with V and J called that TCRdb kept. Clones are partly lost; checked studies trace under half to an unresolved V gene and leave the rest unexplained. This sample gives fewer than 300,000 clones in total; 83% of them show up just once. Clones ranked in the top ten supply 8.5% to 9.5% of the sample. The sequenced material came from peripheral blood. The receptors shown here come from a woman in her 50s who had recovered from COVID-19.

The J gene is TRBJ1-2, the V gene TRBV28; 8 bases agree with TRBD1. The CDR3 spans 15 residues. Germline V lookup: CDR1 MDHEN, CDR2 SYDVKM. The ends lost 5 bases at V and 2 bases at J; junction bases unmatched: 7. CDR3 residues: CASSPLDRGNYGYTF. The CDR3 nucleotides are TGTGCCAGCAGTCCCCTAGACAGGGGCAACTATGGCTACACCTTC.

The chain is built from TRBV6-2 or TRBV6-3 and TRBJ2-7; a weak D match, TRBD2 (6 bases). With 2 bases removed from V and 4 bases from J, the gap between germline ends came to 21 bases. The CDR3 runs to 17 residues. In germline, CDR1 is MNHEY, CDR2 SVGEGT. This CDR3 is CASSYPTGRDRDYEQYF. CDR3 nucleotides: TGTGCCAGCAGTTACCCTACCGGGCGGGATCGGGATTACGAGCAGTACTTC.

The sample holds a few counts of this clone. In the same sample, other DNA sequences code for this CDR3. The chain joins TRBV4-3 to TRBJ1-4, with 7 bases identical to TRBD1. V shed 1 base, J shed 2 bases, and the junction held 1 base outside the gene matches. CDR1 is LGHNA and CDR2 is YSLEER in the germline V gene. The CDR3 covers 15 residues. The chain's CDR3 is CASSQATGTNEKLFF. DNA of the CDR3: TGCGCCAGCAGCCAAGCGACAGGGACTAATGAAAAACTGTTTTTT.

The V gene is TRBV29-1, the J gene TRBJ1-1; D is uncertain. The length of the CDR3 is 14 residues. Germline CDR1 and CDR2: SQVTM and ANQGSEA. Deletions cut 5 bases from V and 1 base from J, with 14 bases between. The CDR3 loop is CSVYWRGKNTEAFF. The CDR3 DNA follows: TGCAGCGTTTATTGGCGGGGAAAGAACACTGAAGCTTTCTTT.

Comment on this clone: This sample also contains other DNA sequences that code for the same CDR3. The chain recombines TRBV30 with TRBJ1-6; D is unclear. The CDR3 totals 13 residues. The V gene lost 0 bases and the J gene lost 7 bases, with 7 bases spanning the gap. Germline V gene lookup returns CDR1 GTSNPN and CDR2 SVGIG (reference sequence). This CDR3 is CAWSVRENSPLHF. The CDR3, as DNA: TGTGCCTGGAGTGTACGGGAGAATTCACCCCTCCACTTT.

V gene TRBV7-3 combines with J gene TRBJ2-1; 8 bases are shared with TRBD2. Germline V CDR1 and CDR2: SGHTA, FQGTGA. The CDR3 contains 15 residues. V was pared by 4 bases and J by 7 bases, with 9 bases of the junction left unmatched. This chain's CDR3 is CASSSLAGSLNEQFF. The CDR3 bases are TGTGCCAGCAGCTCCTTAGCGGGGAGTCTTAATGAGCAGTTCTTC. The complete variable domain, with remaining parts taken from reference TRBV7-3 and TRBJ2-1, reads GAGVSQTPSNKVTEKGKYVELRCDPISGHTALYWYRQSLGQGPEFLIYFQGTGAADDSGLPNDRFFAVRPEGSVSTLKIQRTERGDSAVYLCASSSLAGSLNEQFFGPGTRLTVL.

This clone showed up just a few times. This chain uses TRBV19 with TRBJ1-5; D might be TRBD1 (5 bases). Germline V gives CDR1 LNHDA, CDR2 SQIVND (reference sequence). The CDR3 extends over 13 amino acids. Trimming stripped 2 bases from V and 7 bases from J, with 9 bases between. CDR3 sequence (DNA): TGTGCCAGTAGTATATCAGGGTCCCAGCCCCAGCATTTT. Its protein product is CASSISGSQPQHF.

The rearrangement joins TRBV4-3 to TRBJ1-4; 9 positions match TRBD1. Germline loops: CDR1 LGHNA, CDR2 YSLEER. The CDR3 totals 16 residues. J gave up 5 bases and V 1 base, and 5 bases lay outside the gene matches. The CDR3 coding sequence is TGCGCCAGCAGCCAAGGGCACGGGACAGGGAATGAAAAACTGTTTTTT. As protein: CASSQGHGTGNEKLFF.

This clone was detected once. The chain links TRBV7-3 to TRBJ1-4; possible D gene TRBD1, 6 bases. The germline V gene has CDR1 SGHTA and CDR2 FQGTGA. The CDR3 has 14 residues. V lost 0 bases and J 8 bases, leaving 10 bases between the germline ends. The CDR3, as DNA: TGTGCCAGCAGCTTAACGGGGGCGCAGGAAAAACTGTTTTTT. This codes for CASSLTGAQEKLFF.

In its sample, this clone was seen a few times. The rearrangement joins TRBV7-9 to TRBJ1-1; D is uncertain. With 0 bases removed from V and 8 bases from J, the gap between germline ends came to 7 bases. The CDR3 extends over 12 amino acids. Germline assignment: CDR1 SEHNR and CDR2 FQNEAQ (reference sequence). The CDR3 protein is CASSLAGAEAFF. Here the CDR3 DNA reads TGTGCCAGCAGCTTAGCGGGCGCCGAAGCTTTCTTT.

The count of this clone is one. CDR3 protein: CSARPRGGYTF. Here the CDR3 DNA reads TGCAGTGCTAGACCCCGAGGGGGCTACACCTTC. V and J are TRBV20-1 and TRBJ1-2; D gene uncertain. In germline, CDR1 is DFQATT, CDR2 SNEGSKA (reference sequence). V lost 2 bases to trimming and J lost 8 bases, with 9 bases between them. The CDR3 length is 11 residues.

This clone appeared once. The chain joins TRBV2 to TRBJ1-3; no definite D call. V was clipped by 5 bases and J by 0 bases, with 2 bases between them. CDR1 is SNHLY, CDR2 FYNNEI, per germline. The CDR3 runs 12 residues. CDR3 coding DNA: TGTGCCAGCAGTCTCTCTGGAAACACCATATATTTT. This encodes CASSLSGNTIYF.

The CDR3 region has the DNA TGTGCCAGCAGCCGGGACAGGGGGAGGGGTGGCTACACCTTC. Encoded protein: CASSRDRGRGGYTF. This chain joins TRBV7-2 and TRBJ1-2; 11 positions match TRBD1. The junction had 6 bases not matched to a gene; V was cut back by 5 bases and J by 7 bases. The CDR3 covers 14 residues. Germline CDR1 is SGHTA and CDR2 is FQGNSA.

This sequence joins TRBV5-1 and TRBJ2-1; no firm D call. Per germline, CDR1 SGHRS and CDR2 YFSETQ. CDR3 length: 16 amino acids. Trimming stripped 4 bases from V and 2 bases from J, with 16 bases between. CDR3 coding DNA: TGCGCCAGCAGCCCCGCACCGGCTGGGCCCTACAATGAGCAGTTCTTC. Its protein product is CASSPAPAGPYNEQFF.

CDR3 coding DNA: TGCGCCAGCAGCAGGAACTCGGATCGGGGTACCTACGAGCAGTACTTC. Amino acids: CASSRNSDRGTYEQYF. The V gene is TRBV5-1, the J gene TRBJ2-7; tentatively, D is TRBD2 (5 bases). The CDR3 contains 16 residues. The germline V gene has CDR1 SGHRS and CDR2 YFSETQ. Trimming stripped 4 bases from V and 2 bases from J, with 19 bases between.

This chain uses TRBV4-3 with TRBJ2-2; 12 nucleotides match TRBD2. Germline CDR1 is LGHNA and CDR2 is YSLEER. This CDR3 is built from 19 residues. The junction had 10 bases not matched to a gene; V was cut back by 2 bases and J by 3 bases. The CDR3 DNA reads TGCGCCAGCAGCCAACGGCCTAGCGGGGGGGCCGGGGACACCGGGGAGCTGTTTTTT. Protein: CASSQRPSGGAGDTGELFF.

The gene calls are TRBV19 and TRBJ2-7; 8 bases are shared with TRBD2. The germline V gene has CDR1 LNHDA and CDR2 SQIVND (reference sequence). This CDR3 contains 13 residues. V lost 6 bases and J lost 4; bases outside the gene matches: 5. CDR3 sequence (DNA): TGTGCCAGTAGGGACGGCGGGAGGTACGAGCAGTACTTC. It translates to CASRDGGRYEQYF.

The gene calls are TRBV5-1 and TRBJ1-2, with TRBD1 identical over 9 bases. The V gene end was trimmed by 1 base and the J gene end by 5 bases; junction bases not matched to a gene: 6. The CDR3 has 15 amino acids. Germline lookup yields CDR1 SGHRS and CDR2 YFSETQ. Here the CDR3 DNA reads TGCGCCAGCAGCTTGCAAACAGGGGGCGGGTATGGCTACACCTTC. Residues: CASSLQTGGGYGYTF.

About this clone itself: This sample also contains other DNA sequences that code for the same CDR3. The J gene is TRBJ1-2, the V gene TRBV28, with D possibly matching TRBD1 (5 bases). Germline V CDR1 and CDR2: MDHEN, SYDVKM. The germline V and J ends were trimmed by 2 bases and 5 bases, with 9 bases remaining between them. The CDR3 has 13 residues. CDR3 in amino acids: CASSLGGLYGYTF. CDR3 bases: TGTGCCAGCAGTTTAGGGGGACTTTATGGCTACACCTTC.

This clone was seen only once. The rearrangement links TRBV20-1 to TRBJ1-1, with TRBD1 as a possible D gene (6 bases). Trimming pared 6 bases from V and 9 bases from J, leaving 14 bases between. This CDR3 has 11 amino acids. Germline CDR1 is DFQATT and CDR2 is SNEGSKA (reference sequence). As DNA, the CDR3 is TGCAGTGCCTCAACAGGGTCGAAAGCTTTCTTT. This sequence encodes CSASTGSKAFF.

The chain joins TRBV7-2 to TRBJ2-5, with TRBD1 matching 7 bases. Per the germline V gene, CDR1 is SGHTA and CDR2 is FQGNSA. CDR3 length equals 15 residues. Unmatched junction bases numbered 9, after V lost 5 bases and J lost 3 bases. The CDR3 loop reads CASSRTGTAKETQYF. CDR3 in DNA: TGTGCCAGCAGCCGGACCGGGACAGCCAAAGAGACCCAGTACTTC.

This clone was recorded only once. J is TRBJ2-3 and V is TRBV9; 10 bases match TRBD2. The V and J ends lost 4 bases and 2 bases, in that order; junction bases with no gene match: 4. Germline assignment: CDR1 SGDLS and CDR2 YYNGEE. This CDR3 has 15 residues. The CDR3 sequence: CASSQSGRDTDTQYF. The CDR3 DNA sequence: TGTGCCAGCAGCCAAAGCGGGAGGGACACAGATACGCAGTATTTT.